A selection of T cell receptor beta chains follows, all from one sample in a study of blood T cells in healthy people across ages. TCRdb independently ran MiXCR on the 5' RACE reads; one entry per CDR3 protein. The table shows approximately 810,000 distinct CDR3 sequences, with roughly 26% occurring only once. Sequencing input: blood. The receptors derive from an elderly woman in good health. CDR3s include the opening cysteine and the closing phenylalanine or tryptophan. The D gene is left open where the match is weak. For some rows the clone size is stated as once, few or many, or as a class when expanded; others skip it.

TGTGCCAGCAGTGAAGCCAGCCGGGGCTCCTACGAGCAGTACTTC,CASSEASRGSYEQYF,-,-,TRBJ2-7,TRBV2
TGTGCCATCAGTGAGTCGGAAGGGAACTATGGCTACACCTTC,CAISESEGNYGYTF,-,many,TRBJ1-2,TRBV10-3
TGCGCCAGCAGCTTCCGCCCAGGACAGGGAAACAATGAGCAGTTCTTC,CASSFRPGQGNNEQFF,TRBD1,many,TRBJ2-1,TRBV5-1
TGTGCCAGCAGTCCTACTAGTTTTGGTGAGCAGTTCTTC,CASSPTSFGEQFF,-,many,TRBJ2-1,TRBV12-3/TRBV12-4
TGCAGTGCTAGAGCCAGAGGGGGACAGGGGGCCGACTATGGCTACACCTTC,CSARARGGQGADYGYTF,TRBD1,few,TRBJ1-2,TRBV20-1
TGCGCCAGCAGCCAAGATTTTCGCGGGGGGGCCACAGATACGCAGTATTTT,CASSQDFRGGATDTQYF,TRBD2,many,TRBJ2-3,TRBV4-3
TGTGCCAGCACCAGAGGGGGCTGGGACACTGAAGCTTTCTTT,CASTRGGWDTEAFF,TRBD1,-,TRBJ1-1,TRBV6-2/TRBV6-3
TGTGCCAGCAGCTTCCGCAAGACTCCCAATGAGCAGTTCTTC,CASSFRKTPNEQFF,-,many,TRBJ2-1,TRBV7-2
TGCAGTGCGGCGGGGGGGGGATCCGACTATGGCTACACCTTC,CSAAGGGSDYGYTF,-,few,TRBJ1-2,TRBV20-1
TGCAGTTCTCCTTCTCTTCGGGACTACAATGGCTACACCTTC,CSSPSLRDYNGYTF,-,-,TRBJ1-2,TRBV20-1
TGTGCCAGCAGTTTGCAGGGAATGACTAATGAAAAACTGTTTTTT,CASSLQGMTNEKLFF,-,-,TRBJ1-4,TRBV28
TGTGCCAGCAGCAGGGACCTTAACACTGAAGCTTTCTTT,CASSRDLNTEAFF,-,many,TRBJ1-1,TRBV2
TGTGCCAGCAGTAGACAGGGGAGTCTAGCCAAAAACATTCAGTACTTC,CASSRQGSLAKNIQYF,TRBD1,few,TRBJ2-4,TRBV27
TGCGCCAGCAGCTTGGCGGCGGCGGGGGGGCCGGCGGCAGATACGCAGTATTTT,CASSLAAAGGPAADTQYF,TRBD2,few,TRBJ2-3,TRBV5-1
TGCGCCAGCAGCCAAGCAGACAGGAATTCTGAGACCCAGTACTTC,CASSQADRNSETQYF,-,many,TRBJ2-5,TRBV4-3
TGCAGTGCGCCGGGGACAGCGCAAGAGACCCAGTACTTC,CSAPGTAQETQYF,TRBD1,many,TRBJ2-5,TRBV20-1
TGTGCCAGCAGCGTAGGCAGTGGACAGGGATACAATGAGCAGTTCTTC,CASSVGSGQGYNEQFF,TRBD1,-,TRBJ2-1,TRBV9
TGTGCCAGCAGCTTCGGACAGGTCCTCCTTATGCAAGAGACCCAGTACTTC,CASSFGQVLLMQETQYF,TRBD1,-,TRBJ2-5,TRBV5-8
TGCGCCAGCAGCCAGACAGTGAACACTGAAGCTTTCTTT,CASSQTVNTEAFF,-,many,TRBJ1-1,TRBV5-1
TGTGCCAGCACCCCTCGGGGGGCATTGATCGGAGAGCATGGCTACACCTTC,CASTPRGALIGEHGYTF,-,many,TRBJ1-2,TRBV7-9
TGTGCCAGCAGTGCCCTCGTGGACAGGGCCTATGGCTACACCTTC,CASSALVDRAYGYTF,TRBD1,-,TRBJ1-2,TRBV27
TGTGCCAGCAGCCAAGCCATCAAAGGATATGGCTACACCTTC,CASSQAIKGYGYTF,-,-,TRBJ1-2,TRBV3-1
TGTGCCAGCAGAGTCCTTGGGACAGGGGGCTCTGGGGCCAACGTCCTGACTTTC,CASRVLGTGGSGANVLTF,TRBD1,many,TRBJ2-6,TRBV6-2/TRBV6-3
TGTGCCAGCAGTCCCGGGATCTTGGCGCAGTATTTT,CASSPGILAQYF,-,many,TRBJ2-3,TRBV27
TGCGCCAGCAGCTATGCAACAGACTATGGCTACACCTTC,CASSYATDYGYTF,-,many,TRBJ1-2,TRBV5-1
TGTGCCAGCAGCTATACCGACCGTGATCAGCCCCAGCATTTT,CASSYTDRDQPQHF,-,many,TRBJ1-5,TRBV7-8